Listed below are T cell receptor beta chains from one sample, sequenced in a study of OX40 agonist ivuxolimab in advanced cancers. The assay was immunoSEQ multiplex PCR, and TCRdb's table has in-frame clones only and misses some. The table includes roughly 80,000 clones, approximately 85% detected once. Sequencing was performed on CD4+ or CD8+ T cells sorted from blood, taken in a trial of the OX40 agonist ivuxolimab. All receptors derive from an adult with an advanced solid tumor such as melanoma, head and neck, liver or kidney cancer. Each CDR3 is given with its conserved first and last residue. A D gene is named only where the DNA matches it firmly. Clone sizes are given selectively: once, few, many, or a class where the clone is expanded.

v_gene	d_gene	j_gene	abundance	CDR3aa	CDR3nt
TRBV6-5	.	TRBJ1-1	.	CASSYLGRGPTEAFF	TGTGCCAGCAGTTACCTGGGGCGCGGTCCCACTGAAGCTTTCTTT
TRBV18	TRBD1	TRBJ1-3	.	CASSVSGTDSGNTIYF	TGTGCCAGCTCAGTGTCCGGGACAGACTCTGGAAACACCATATATTTT
TRBV6-1	TRBD2	TRBJ2-3	.	CASSKAGGPGSYTDTQYF	TGTGCCAGCAGTAAAGCGGGAGGACCGGGATCTTACACAGATACGCAGTATTTT
TRBV19	.	TRBJ2-5	.	CASSVTGGKKTQYF	TGTGCCAGTAGCGTTACGGGCGGGAAGAAGACCCAGTACTTC
TRBV5-6	.	TRBJ1-3	.	CASSTGGFPGNTIYF	TGTGCCAGCAGCACGGGGGGGTTCCCTGGAAACACCATATATTTT
TRBV2	.	TRBJ2-2	.	CASSEFAGVNTGELFF	TGTGCCAGCAGTGAATTCGCAGGGGTGAACACCGGGGAGCTGTTTTTT
TRBV25-1	.	TRBJ1-5	.	CASSDYEASNQPQHF	TGTGCCAGCAGTGATTACGAAGCAAGCAATCAGCCCCAGCATTTT
TRBV2	.	TRBJ1-1	.	CASSESGGGVAEAFF	TGTGCCAGCAGTGAAAGTGGAGGAGGAGTAGCTGAAGCTTTCTTT
TRBV9	TRBD1	TRBJ2-3	.	CASSVVGQGRDTQYF	TGTGCCAGCAGCGTAGTGGGACAGGGGCGCGATACGCAGTATTTT
TRBV7-2	.	TRBJ2-3	.	CASSRQSTDTQYF	TGTGCCAGCAGCCGACAGAGCACAGATACGCAGTATTTT
TRBV27	.	TRBJ2-5	.	CASSLRRRRETQYF	TGTGCCAGCAGTTTAAGGAGGAGGAGGGAGACCCAGTACTTC
TRBV7-9	.	TRBJ2-2	.	CASSTGTMNTGELFF	TGTGCCAGCAGCACCGGGACAATGAACACCGGGGAGCTGTTTTTT
TRBV5-4	TRBD2	TRBJ2-1	.	CASSSGLASYNEQFF	TGTGCCAGCAGCTCGGGACTAGCTTCCTACAATGAGCAGTTCTTC
TRBV29-1	.	TRBJ1-1	once	CSADRKNTEAFF	TGCAGCGCCGACAGGAAGAACACTGAAGCTTTCTTT
TRBV18	TRBD1	TRBJ2-1	.	CASSQTGEEQFF	TGTGCCAGCTCACAGACAGGGGAGGAGCAGTTCTTC
TRBV19	.	TRBJ2-3	.	CASKEGVSSTDTQYF	TGTGCCAGTAAAGAGGGGGTTTCTAGCACAGATACGCAGTATTTT
TRBV28	.	TRBJ1-3	.	CASSLSGRNTIYF	TGTGCCAGCAGTTTATCCGGGAGAAACACCATATATTTT
TRBV5-5	TRBD1	TRBJ2-1	.	CASSATGTGVGNEQFF	TGTGCCAGCAGCGCGACCGGGACAGGGGTAGGCAATGAGCAGTTCTTC
TRBV6-5	TRBD1	TRBJ1-2	.	CASTQGGKVGIGYTF	TGTGCCAGCACCCAGGGGGGCAAGGTGGGGATCGGCTACACCTTC
TRBV9	TRBD2	TRBJ2-3	.	CASSVVTSAIDTQYF	TGTGCCAGCAGCGTAGTAACTAGCGCAATAGATACGCAGTATTTT
TRBV14	.	TRBJ2-7	.	CASSQHAGRSSYEQYF	TGTGCCAGCAGCCAACATGCGGGGAGGAGCTCCTACGAGCAGTACTTC
TRBV2	TRBD1	TRBJ1-1	.	CASSRDRDTEAFF	TGTGCCAGCAGCCGGGACAGGGACACTGAAGCTTTCTTT
TRBV7-8	.	TRBJ2-7	few	CASSRTGSSSYEQYF	TGTGCCAGCAGCCGAACGGGATCTAGCTCCTACGAGCAGTACTTC
TRBV2	.	TRBJ2-1	few	CASSDSGGSYNEQFF	TGTGCCAGCAGTGATAGCGGAGGCTCCTACAATGAGCAGTTCTTC
TRBV5-1	.	TRBJ1-5	.	CASSQDGGNQPQHF	TGCGCCAGCAGCCAAGACGGCGGCAATCAGCCCCAGCATTTT
TRBV5-1	.	TRBJ1-2	medium-sized	CASSLAEGNGYGYTF	TGCGCCAGCAGCTTGGCCGAAGGGAATGGCTATGGCTACACCTTC
TRBV6-6	TRBD1	TRBJ1-5	.	CASVLPTTGRPQHF	TGTGCCAGCGTCTTACCCACGACAGGGAGGCCCCAGCATTTT
TRBV5-4	TRBD2	TRBJ2-1	.	CASGLAGGQSYNEQFF	TGTGCCAGTGGACTAGCGGGGGGGCAGTCCTACAATGAGCAGTTCTTC
TRBV18	.	TRBJ1-1	.	CASLRKPGDTEAFF	TGTGCCAGCCTCCGTAAGCCAGGTGACACTGAAGCTTTCTTT